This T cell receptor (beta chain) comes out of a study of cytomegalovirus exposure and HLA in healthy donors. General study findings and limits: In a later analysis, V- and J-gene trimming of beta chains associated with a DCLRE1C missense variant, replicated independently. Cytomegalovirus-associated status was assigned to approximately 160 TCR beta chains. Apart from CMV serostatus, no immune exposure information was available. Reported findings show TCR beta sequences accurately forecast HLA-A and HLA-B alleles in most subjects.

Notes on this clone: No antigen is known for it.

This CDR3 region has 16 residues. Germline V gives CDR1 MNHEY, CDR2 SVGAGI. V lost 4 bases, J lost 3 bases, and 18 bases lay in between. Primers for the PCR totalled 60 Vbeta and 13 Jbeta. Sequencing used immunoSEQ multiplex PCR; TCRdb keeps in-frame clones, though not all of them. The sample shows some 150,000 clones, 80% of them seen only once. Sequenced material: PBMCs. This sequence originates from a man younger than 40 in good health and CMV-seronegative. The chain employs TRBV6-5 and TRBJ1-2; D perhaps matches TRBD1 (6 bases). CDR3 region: CASSFASGVPHYGYTF. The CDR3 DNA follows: TGTGCCAGCAGTTTCGCATCAGGGGTCCCTCACTATGGCTACACCTTC.